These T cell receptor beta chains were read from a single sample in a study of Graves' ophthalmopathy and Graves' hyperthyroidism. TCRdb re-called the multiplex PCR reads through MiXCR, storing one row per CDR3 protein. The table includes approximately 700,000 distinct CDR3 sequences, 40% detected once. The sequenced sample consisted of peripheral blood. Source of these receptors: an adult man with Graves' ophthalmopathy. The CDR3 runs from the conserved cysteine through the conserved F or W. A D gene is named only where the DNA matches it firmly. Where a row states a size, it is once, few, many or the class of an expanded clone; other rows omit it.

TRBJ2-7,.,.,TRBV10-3,TGTGCCATCAGTGAAGCAGGCTCGGGCTCCTACGAGCAGTACTTC,CAISEAGSGSYEQYF
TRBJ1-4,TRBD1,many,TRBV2,TGTGCCAGCAAGTTCGGGACAGCTAATGAAAAACTGTTTTTT,CASKFGTANEKLFF
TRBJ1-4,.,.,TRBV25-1,TGTGCCAGCAGTGAGGGTGAGGAAAGTGAAAAACTGTTTTTT,CASSEGEESEKLFF
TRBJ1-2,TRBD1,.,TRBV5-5,TGCGCCAGCAGCCGAACAGGGGGATCCTATGGCTACACCTTC,CASSRTGGSYGYTF
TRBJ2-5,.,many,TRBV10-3,TGTGCCATCATGGACCAACCCAAAGAGACCCAGTACTTC,CAIMDQPKETQYF
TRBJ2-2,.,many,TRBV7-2,TGTGCCGGGTCAAGGAACACCGGGGAGCTGTTTTTT,CAGSRNTGELFF
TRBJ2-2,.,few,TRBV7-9,TGTGCCAGCAGCTTTGAGTACACCGGGGAGCTGTTTTTT,CASSFEYTGELFF
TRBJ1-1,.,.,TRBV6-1,TGTGCCAGCAGTGAAAGTCTCGTCACTGAAGCTTTCTTT,CASSESLVTEAFF
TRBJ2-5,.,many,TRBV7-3,TGTGCCAGCAGCTTCGAACCAGCAGAGACCCAGTACTTC,CASSFEPAETQYF
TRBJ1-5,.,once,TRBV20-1,TGCAGTGCTAGAGGTCGGCAGTATCAGCCCCAGCATTTT,CSARGRQYQPQHF
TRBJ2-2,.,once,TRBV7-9,TGTGCCAGCAGCTTAGACCAGGAGGGCCTCACCGGGGAGCTGTTTTTT,CASSLDQEGLTGELFF
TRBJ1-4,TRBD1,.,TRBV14,TGTGCCAGCAGCCCAACCGACAGGGGGGATGAAAAACTGTCTTTT,CASSPTDRGDEKLSF
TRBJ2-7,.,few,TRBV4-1,TGCGCCAGCAGCCCCACCGGGGCCCCGAACTATGTGCAGTACTTC,CASSPTGAPNYVQYF
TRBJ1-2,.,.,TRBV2,TGTGCCAGCAGTGAACGGCAGACCGGCTACACCTTC,CASSERQTGYTF
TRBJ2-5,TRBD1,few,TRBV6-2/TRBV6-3,TGTGCCAGCTCGCACCGAACGGAGGCAGGGGGCGGCTTAGGCGACGAGACCCAGTACTTC,CASSHRTEAGGGLGDETQYF
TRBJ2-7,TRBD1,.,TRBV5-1,TGCGCCAGCAGCCCACAGGGGAAGGGGGAGCAGTACTTC,CASSPQGKGEQYF
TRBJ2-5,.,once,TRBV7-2,TGTGCCAGCAGCTTGGTGCCACACACCTCGCAGTACTTC,CASSLVPHTSQYF
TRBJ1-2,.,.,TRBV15,TGTGCCACCAGCAGTTTTGGACCAGGACGGTACTATGGCTACACCTTC,CATSSFGPGRYYGYTF
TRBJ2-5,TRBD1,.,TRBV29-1,TGCAGCGTCCGGACAGGGACAAGTACGGAGACCCAGTACTTC,CSVRTGTSTETQYF
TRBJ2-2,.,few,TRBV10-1,TGCGCCAGCAGTGTAGGAAGCACCGGGGAGCTGTTTTTT,CASSVGSTGELFF
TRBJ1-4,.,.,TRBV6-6,TGTGCCAGCAGTGAGGGGGGGATGTATGAAAAACTGTTTTTT,CASSEGGMYEKLFF
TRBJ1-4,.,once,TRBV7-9,TGTGCCAGCAGCTCTCTGGGATCTGGAAAACTGTTTTTT,CASSSLGSGKLFF
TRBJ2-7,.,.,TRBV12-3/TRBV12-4,TGTGCCAGCAGTTTCGGGGCCAACTACGAGCAGTACTTC,CASSFGANYEQYF
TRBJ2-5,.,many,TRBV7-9,TGTGCCAGCAGCTCGACACGAGGGACCCAGTACTTC,CASSSTRGTQYF
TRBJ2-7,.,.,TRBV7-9,TGTGCCAGCAGCTTAGAGCGGAGGGGGGGCGAGCAGTACTTC,CASSLERRGGEQYF
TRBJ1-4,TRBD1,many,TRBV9,TGTGCCAGCAGCTCCGGACAGGGGACCTGGGATGAAAAACTGTTTTTT,CASSSGQGTWDEKLFF
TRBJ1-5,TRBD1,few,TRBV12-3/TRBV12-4,TGTGCCAGCAGTTTTCGACAGGGGGGCGATCAGCCCCAGCATTTT,CASSFRQGGDQPQHF
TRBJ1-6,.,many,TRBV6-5,TGTGCCAGCAGCTCGATATCCTATAATTCACCCCTCCACTTT,CASSSISYNSPLHF
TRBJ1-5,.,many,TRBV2,TGTGCCAGCAGGGAGCAAAGCGGCAATCAGCCCCAGCATTTT,CASREQSGNQPQHF
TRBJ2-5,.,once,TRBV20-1,TGCAGTGCTAGTGGGGGGCGCCAAGGGACCCAGTACTTC,CSASGGRQGTQYF
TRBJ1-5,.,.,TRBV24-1,TGTGCCAGCAGTCCCGCAGGGGACAATCAGCCCCAGCATTTT,CASSPAGDNQPQHF
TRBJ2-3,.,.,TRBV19,TGTGCCAGTAGTATAGGCAGGGCTCCCACAGATACGCAGTATTTT,CASSIGRAPTDTQYF
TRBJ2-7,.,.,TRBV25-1,TGTGCCAGCAGTCGGGGTGGGGGCTACTACGAGCAGTACTTC,CASSRGGGYYEQYF
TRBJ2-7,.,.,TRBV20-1,TGCAGTGCTAGAAGTAGGGACGGAGTGTCCTACGAGCAGTACTTC,CSARSRDGVSYEQYF
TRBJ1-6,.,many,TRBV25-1,TGTGCCAGCAGTGTCGGCTATAATTCACCCCTCCACTTT,CASSVGYNSPLHF
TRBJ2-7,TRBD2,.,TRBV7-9,TGTGCCAGCAGCTTAGACCCTAGCGGGGGGATTGTCAAATACGAGCAGTACTTC,CASSLDPSGGIVKYEQYF
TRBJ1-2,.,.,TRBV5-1,TGCGCCAGCAGCTTGGCCGCGAGCGGATTCACCTTC,CASSLAASGFTF
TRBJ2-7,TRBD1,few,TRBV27,TGTGCCAGCAGGGAGGACAGGGCACCCTACGAGCAGTACTTC,CASREDRAPYEQYF
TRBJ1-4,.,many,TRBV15,TGTGCCACCAGCACCACCTTTGCAACTAATGAAAAACTGTTTTTT,CATSTTFATNEKLFF
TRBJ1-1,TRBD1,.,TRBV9,TGTGCCAGCAGCGTAGGGGACGACAGGGTAGCGGCTTTCTTT,CASSVGDDRVAAFF
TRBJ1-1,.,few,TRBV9,TGTGCCAGCAGCGAAGGGATGGCAGACACGGAAGCTTTCTTT,CASSEGMADTEAFF
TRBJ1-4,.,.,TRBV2,TGTGCCAGCCGAAGGGACCGGGCGGCCGGTGAAAAACTGTTTTTT,CASRRDRAAGEKLFF
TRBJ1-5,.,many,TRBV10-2,TGCGCCAGCAGTGACGCTGGGACACATCAGCCCCAGCATTTT,CASSDAGTHQPQHF
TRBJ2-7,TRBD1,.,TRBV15,TGTGCCACCAGCAGAGATACAGGGGGAATCTACGAGCAGTACTTC,CATSRDTGGIYEQYF
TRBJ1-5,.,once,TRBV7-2,TGTGCCAGCAGCAGGTTTTCCGGGGCCGACGGTCAGCCCCAGCATTTT,CASSRFSGADGQPQHF
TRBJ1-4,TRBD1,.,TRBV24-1,TGTGCCACCAGTGACCCAGGGACAGGGGAGATGGATAAACTGTTTTTT,CATSDPGTGEMDKLFF
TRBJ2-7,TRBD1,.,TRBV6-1,TGTGCCAGCTCACTCTCGACAGGGGGCGGATCCGAGCAGTACTTC,CASSLSTGGGSEQYF
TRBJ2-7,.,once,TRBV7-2,TGTGCCAGCAGCTTAGTAGGGGCAGGGTATCCCTACGAGCAGTACTTC,CASSLVGAGYPYEQYF
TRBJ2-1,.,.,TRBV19,TGTGCCAGTAGCGGGACGGGCAATGAGCAGTTCTTC,CASSGTGNEQFF
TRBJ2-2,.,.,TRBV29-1,TGCAGCGTGGGGGCCACTGGAGACTACATCACCGGGGAGCTGTTTTTT,CSVGATGDYITGELFF
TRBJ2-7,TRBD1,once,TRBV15,TGTGCCACCAGCAGTTTTGGACAGGGATACTACGAGCAGTACTTC,CATSSFGQGYYEQYF
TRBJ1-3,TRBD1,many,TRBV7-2,TGTGCCAGCAGCACGCGACAGGGATCAGGAAACACCATATATTTT,CASSTRQGSGNTIYF
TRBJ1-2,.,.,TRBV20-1,TGCAGTGCTAGATGTAGGATGGCGACCTATGGCTACACCTTC,CSARCRMATYGYTF
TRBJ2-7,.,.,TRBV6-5,TGTGCCAGCAGTTATAGGGAGAGCTCCTACGAGCAGTACTTC,CASSYRESSYEQYF
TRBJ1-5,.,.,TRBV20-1,TGCAGTGCTAGAGGCCAGCGGGATCAGCCCCAGCATTTT,CSARGQRDQPQHF
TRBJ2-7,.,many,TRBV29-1,TGCAGCGTTGTTGGGGGTAGCGTATCCTACGAGCAGTACTTC,CSVVGGSVSYEQYF
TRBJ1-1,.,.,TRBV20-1,TGCAGTGCTAGAGACCCTCGGGGGGAGAACACTGAAGCTTTCTTT,CSARDPRGENTEAFF